These 5 T cell receptor beta chains were sequenced from one sample in a study of beta chain features in type 1 diabetes. Antigen specificity for these receptors is unknown. Expressed TCRB transcripts were sequenced after all isolated RNA was converted to cDNA. This table comes from immunoSEQ multiplex PCR, and its TCRdb copy is limited to in-frame clones, with some not included. The sample contains over 40,000 clones, 66% of which appear only once. The study's findings and limits: Within each of all four CD4+ subsets, Type 1 diabetes patients had TCRB CDR3s that were moderately but significantly shorter.

The sequenced sample was Tregs from blood. The receptors derive from a woman aged 18-29 years with type 1 diabetes.

The chain is built from TRBV19 and TRBJ1-2; 7 nucleotides agree with TRBD1. The germline CDR1 and CDR2 sequences are LNHDA and SQIVND (reference sequence). The CDR3 length is 15 residues. The trim removed 8 bases at V and 4 bases at J, leaving 13 bases unmatched. CDR3 in DNA: TGTGCCAGTTGGAAAACCCAGGGACAGCCCTATGGCTACACCTTC. Its translation is CASWKTQGQPYGYTF. Using reference TRBV19 and TRBJ1-2 for the parts outside the CDR3, the full variable domain is DGGITQSPKYLFRKEGQNVTLSCEQNLNHDAMYWYRQDPGQGLRLIYYSQIVNDFQKGDIAEGYSVSREKKESFPLTVTSAQKNPTAFYLCASWKTQGQPYGYTFGSGTRLTVV.

The V gene is TRBV10-3, the J gene TRBJ1-5, with 7 bases aligning to TRBD1. V trimming: 3 bases; J trimming: 0 bases; junction bases outside the gene matches: 8. This CDR3 is built from 17 residues. CDR1 is ENHRY and CDR2 is SYGVKD in the germline V gene. CDR3 region: CAISESGQSNSNQPQHF. CDR3 sequence (DNA): TGTGCCATCAGTGAATCGGGACAGTCAAATAGCAATCAGCCCCAGCATTTT.

The chain joins TRBV7-2 to TRBJ1-2, with D perhaps TRBD1 (5 bases). This CDR3 has 11 residues. Deletions cut 1 base from V and 8 bases from J, with 5 bases between. Germline CDR1 reads SGHTA; CDR2 reads FQGNSA. CDR3 DNA sequence: TGTGCCAGCAGCTTAGGGGGCGGCTACACCTTC. Translating it yields CASSLGGGYTF.

The rearrangement joins TRBV15 to TRBJ2-7; D might be TRBD1 (5 bases). V lost 0 bases to trimming and J lost 2 bases, with 11 bases between them. CDR3 size: 15 residues. CDR1 LNHNV and CDR2 YYDKDF come from the germline V gene (reference sequence). As DNA, the CDR3 is TGTGCCACCAGCAGAGATAAGTGGGGCACCTACGAGCAGTACTTC. It translates to CATSRDKWGTYEQYF.

The gene calls are TRBV4-3 and TRBJ1-1; the match to TRBD1 covers 9 bases. Trimming took 1 base from V and 5 from J; bases not matched to a gene: 2. Germline V gene lookup returns CDR1 LGHNA and CDR2 YSLEER. The CDR3 consists of 14 residues. The CDR3 sequence: CASSQAGTGTEAFF. Written as DNA, the CDR3 is TGCGCCAGCAGCCAAGCCGGGACAGGGACTGAAGCTTTCTTT.